This T cell receptor (beta chain) was recorded in a study of CD4 T cells in relation to SARS-CoV-2 and coronaviruses. Overall study context: TCR beta CDR3s were sequenced after approximately ten-day antigen culture of PBMCs.

The data were produced by immunoSEQ multiplex PCR, yet TCRdb's version contains in-frame clones alone and is incomplete. The data contain 38,000 or so clones, 77% of them singletons. About this clone: The antigen is not known.

Trimming pared 6 bases from V and 3 bases from J, leaving 19 bases between. Germline V gives CDR1 SGHKS, CDR2 YYEKEE (reference sequence). This CDR3 comprises 15 residues. The V call is TRBV5-5, the J call TRBJ2-7; tentatively, D is TRBD1 or TRBD2 (6 bases each). This TCR was recovered from an adult with COVID-19. Sequenced: memory CD4+ T cells from PBMCs, cultured in vitro. CDR3 DNA sequence: TGTGCCAGCACACCCAATCGGGGGCGATTCTACGAGCAGTACTTC. Its protein product is CASTPNRGRFYEQYF.